This T cell receptor beta chain was observed in a study of T-cell reconstitution after alpha-beta-depleted transplantation in children. Overall study findings and caveats: At around two months after transplant, the alpha-beta T cells were reportedly derived from several hundred expanded clones that came from non-depleted graft cells. The origin of high day-60 TCRbeta diversity in some patients lay in surviving recipient T cells and thymic progenitors. From newly produced T cells came most of the T-cell counts and diversity one year after transplant.

Comments on this clonotype: Its target is unknown.

Unique molecular identifiers were incorporated when the TCRbeta library was constructed. TCRdb analysed the PCR reads with MiXCR anew, one entry per CDR3 protein. The sample shows 780,000 or so distinct CDR3 sequences, around 17% of them seen only once. In germline, CDR1 is SGHDN, CDR2 FVKESK. The ends lost 4 bases at V and 4 bases at J; junction bases unmatched: 9. The CDR3 is 16 residues long. The rearrangement uses TRBV14 and TRBJ2-2; 7 bases align to TRBD1. This receptor was identified in a male patient aged 10 to 17 who had a stem cell transplant for acute lymphoblastic leukemia, so the T cells may come from the graft donor. The sample in question was PBMCs, mostly from graft donor cells, obtained 360 days after TCRalphabeta/CD19-depleted stem cell transplant. CDR3 in amino acids: CASSRSGGHRTGELFF. The DNA for the CDR3 is TGTGCCAGCAGCCGGTCAGGGGGTCATCGCACCGGGGAGCTGTTTTTT.